The present T cell receptor (beta chain) was sequenced within a study of shared clonotypes between healthy human individuals. The study, taken as a whole, reports: As a rule, naive subsets had a larger estimated richness than memory subsets.

Assay execution proceeded at the deep level. Replicate PCRs for sorted subsets used approximately 190 ng DNA; this equaled about 30,000 T cell genomes. Generated by immunoSEQ multiplex PCR, the TCRdb table keeps only in-frame clones and is missing some. The sample yields more than 1 million clones, approximately 80% seen once. The donor cohort consisted entirely of Caucasian adults residing in Nashville, Tennessee. Comments on this clone: The antigen is undetermined.

V was shortened by 0 bases and J by 1 base, with 12 bases between the two germline ends. The germline V gene has CDR1 KGHSH and CDR2 LQKENI. The length of the CDR3 is 16 residues. Sequenced: memory CD4+ T cells from PBMCs. The subset was: CD45RA-negative fraction. The V gene is TRBV18, the J gene TRBJ1-1; D ambiguous. This sequence originates from a man between 18 and 29 years old in good health. Some clones in this sample may be carry-over from other donors' samples. In DNA, the CDR3 is TGTGCCAGCTCACCACCGTCTCGGGGAGAGAACACTGAAGCTTTCTTT. Its protein is CASSPPSRGENTEAFF. Using reference TRBV18 and TRBJ1-1 for the parts outside the CDR3, the full variable domain is NAGVMQNPRHLVRRRGQEARLRCSPMKGHSHVYWYRQLPEEGLKFMVYLQKENIIDESGMPKERFSAEFPKEGPSILRIQQVVRGDSAAYFCASSPPSRGENTEAFFGQGTRLTVV.